This T cell receptor (beta chain) is drawn from a study of blood T cell repertoires in COVID-19. The overall study: Material from acute and convalescent COVID-19 was sourced from the United States, Italy and Spain. Sample material is recorded as cDNA or gDNA derived from T cells, B-cell-depleted T cells, or PBMCs.

The germline V and J ends were trimmed by 7 bases and 4 bases, with 16 bases remaining between them. This CDR3 region has 14 residues. CDR1 is LNHDA, CDR2 SQIVND, per germline (reference sequence). In the original analysis: Estimated nucleated cell counts came from reference gene primer amplification. Libraries were prepared by immunoSEQ multiplex PCR; TCRdb keeps only in-frame clonotypes and omits some of them. For V, J and clone size, that table is used; D and trimming come from the DNA. Among approximately 52,000 clones listed, roughly 90% were seen once. The clonotype was recovered from a human donor with active COVID-19. The donor label of this sample is uncertain. V is TRBV19 and J is TRBJ1-2; D not resolved. Source material: peripheral blood. CDR3 DNA sequence: TGTGCCAGTATCCCGACCCCGCGGGGCTATGGCTACACCTTC. Translating gives CASIPTPRGYGYTF. Together with reference TRBV19 and TRBJ1-2, the CDR3 gives the full variable domain: DGGITQSPKYLFRKEGQNVTLSCEQNLNHDAMYWYRQDPGQGLRLIYYSQIVNDFQKGDIAEGYSVSREKKESFPLTVTSAQKNPTAFYLCASIPTPRGYGYTFGSGTRLTVV.